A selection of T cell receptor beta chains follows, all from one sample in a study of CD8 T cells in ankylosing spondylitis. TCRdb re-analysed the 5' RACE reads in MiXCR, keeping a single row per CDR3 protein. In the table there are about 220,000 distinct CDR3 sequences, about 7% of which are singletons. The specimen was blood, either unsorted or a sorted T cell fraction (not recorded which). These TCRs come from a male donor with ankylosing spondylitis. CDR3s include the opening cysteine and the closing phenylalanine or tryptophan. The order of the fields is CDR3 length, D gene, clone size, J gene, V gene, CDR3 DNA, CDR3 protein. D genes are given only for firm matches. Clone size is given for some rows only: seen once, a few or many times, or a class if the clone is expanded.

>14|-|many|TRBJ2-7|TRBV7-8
TGTGCCAGCAGCTTAGCACAGAAGTTTTATGAGCAGTACTTC
CASSLAQKFYEQYF
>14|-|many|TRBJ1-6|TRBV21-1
TGTGCCAGCATCCCATGGTGGGGAAATTCACCCCTCCACTTT
CASIPWWGNSPLHF
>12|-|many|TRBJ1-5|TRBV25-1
TGTGCCAGCAGTGAATATAATCAGCCCCAGCATTTT
CASSEYNQPQHF
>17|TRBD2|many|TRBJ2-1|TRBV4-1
TGCGCCAGCACCCCTAGAATCGGGGTAGCGGGAGACAATGAGCAGTTCTTC
CASTPRIGVAGDNEQFF
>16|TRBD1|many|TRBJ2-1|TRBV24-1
TGTGCCACCAGTGATTCCAGGGGGCGCAGGGTCGATGAGCAGTTCTTC
CATSDSRGRRVDEQFF
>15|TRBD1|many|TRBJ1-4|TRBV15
TGTGCCACCAGCAGGCTGGACAGGGCGTATGAAAAACTGTTTTTT
CATSRLDRAYEKLFF
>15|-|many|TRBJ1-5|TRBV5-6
TGTGCCAGCAGCTTGGCCGCGGCTGGCAATCAGCCCCAGCATTTT
CASSLAAAGNQPQHF
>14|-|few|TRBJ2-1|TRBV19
TGTGCCAGTAGTATAATAATGGGTGGGAATGAGCAGTTCTTC
CASSIIMGGNEQFF
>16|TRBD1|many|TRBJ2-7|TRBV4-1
TGCGCCAGCAGCCAGCTCGCCGGGACAGCCTCCTACGAGCAGTACTTC
CASSQLAGTASYEQYF
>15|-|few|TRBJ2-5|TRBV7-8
TGTGCCAGCAGCTTAGCTCTCGGATGGCAAGAGACCCAGTACTTC
CASSLALGWQETQYF
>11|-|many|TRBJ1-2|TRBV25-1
TGTGCCAGCAGGGAGAGTCACGGCTACACCTTC
CASRESHGYTF
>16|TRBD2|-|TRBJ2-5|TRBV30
TGTGCCTGGAGTTGGGGAGCGGGGGGCCCGCAAGAGACCCAGTACTTC
CAWSWGAGGPQETQYF
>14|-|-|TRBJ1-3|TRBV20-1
TGCAGTGCTAGATCTAGAACCCCCGGAAACACCATATATTTT
CSARSRTPGNTIYF
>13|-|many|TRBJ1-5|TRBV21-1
TGTGCCAGCAGCAAAGAGTTGGGTCAGCCCCAGCATTTT
CASSKELGQPQHF
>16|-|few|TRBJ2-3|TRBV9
TGTGCCAGCAGCGTAGCGCACAGGGACATTGCAGATACGCAGTATTTT
CASSVAHRDIADTQYF
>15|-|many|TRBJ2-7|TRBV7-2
TGTGCCAGCAGTTTTAACTCCGGGTCCACCTACGAGCAGTACTTC
CASSFNSGSTYEQYF
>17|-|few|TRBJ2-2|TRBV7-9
TGTGCCAGCAGCTCGAACCTACACGTTATGAACACCGGGGAGCTGTTTTTT
CASSSNLHVMNTGELFF
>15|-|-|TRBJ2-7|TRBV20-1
TGCAGTGCTAAACACGGACCGGGAAGCTCCTACGAGCAGTACTTC
CSAKHGPGSSYEQYF
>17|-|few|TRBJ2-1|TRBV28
TGTGCCAGCAGTTCCCGGGTTTTGTTAGCCGGCCACAATGAGCAGTTCTTC
CASSSRVLLAGHNEQFF
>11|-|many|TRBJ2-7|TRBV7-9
TGTGCCAGCAGCCCCGACTACGAGCAGTACTTC
CASSPDYEQYF
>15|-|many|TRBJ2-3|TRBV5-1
TGCGCCAGCAGCTTGGATCAGGGTGGGACAGATACGCAGTATTTT
CASSLDQGGTDTQYF
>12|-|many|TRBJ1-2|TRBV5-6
TGTGCCAGCAGCTCCTATAATTATGGCTACACCTTC
CASSSYNYGYTF
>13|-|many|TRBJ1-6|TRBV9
TGTGCCAGCAGCGTTTCTGGGGCTCCACCCCTCCACTTT
CASSVSGAPPLHF
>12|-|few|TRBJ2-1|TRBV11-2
TGTGCCAGCCAGTCGGGCTACAATGAGCAGTTCTTC
CASQSGYNEQFF
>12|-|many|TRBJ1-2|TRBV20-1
TGCAGTGCTTGGACCCCTTGGGATGGCTACACCTTC
CSAWTPWDGYTF
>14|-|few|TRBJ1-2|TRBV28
TGTGCCAGCAGTCCCCCGACGGTGAACTATGGCTACACCTTC
CASSPPTVNYGYTF
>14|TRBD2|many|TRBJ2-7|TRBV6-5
TGTGCCAGCAGTTACAGGGAGGGGTCCTACGAGCAGTACTTC
CASSYREGSYEQYF
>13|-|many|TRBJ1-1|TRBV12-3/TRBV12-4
TGTGCCAGCAGTTTAGTGGGGTCGACTGAAGCTTTCTTT
CASSLVGSTEAFF
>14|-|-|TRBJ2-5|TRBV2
TGTGCCACGCGAATGATTGGGGCTCAAGAGACCCAGTACTTC
CATRMIGAQETQYF